This T cell receptor (beta chain) is from a study of T cell responses to AZD1222 COVID-19 vaccine. Method: immunoSEQ multiplex PCR; TCRdb's copy keeps in-frame clones and lacks some. The data contain 120,000 to 150,000 clones, approximately 92% of them singletons. General study results and limits: Among those given AZD1222, only five or six were seropositive at baseline.

About this clone: Its antigen is undetermined.

The CDR3 runs 15 residues. CDR1 is LNHDA, CDR2 SQIVND, per germline (reference sequence). V lost 4 bases and J lost 4, with 14 bases in between. The sequences come from peripheral blood, collected on day 0 of AZD1222 vaccination. This chain joins TRBV19 and TRBJ1-3, with D unresolved. This clonotype was obtained from an adult in good health. CDR3 DNA: TGTGCCAGTAGTAAAAGCAGGTCGAGCGGAAACACCATATATTTT. Encoded protein: CASSKSRSSGNTIYF.